This TCR beta chain is drawn from a study of blood T cell repertoires in COVID-19. With 6 bases clipped from V and 6 bases from J, the junction kept 8 bases outside the gene matches. CDR1 and CDR2 (germline): MNHEY, SMNVEV (reference sequence). The CDR3 is 15 amino acids. This clone has only one observation. Recovered participants had two consecutive negative NP/OP PCR tests, healthcare professional clearance, or symptom resolution. Some clones are missing from TCRdb's copy, which holds only in-frame ones; the method was immunoSEQ multiplex PCR. The data show more than 300,000 clones, with more than 75% seen just once and roughly 1.2% held by the top ten.

This receptor was taken from a woman aged 18 to 35 who had recovered from COVID-19. Sequencing used PBMCs or T cells enriched from blood (not recorded which). The chain carries TRBV27 and TRBJ1-6; 7 bases align to TRBD1. The CDR3 reads CASRAGTDFNSPLHF. CDR3 nucleotides: TGTGCCAGCAGAGCCGGGACAGATTTTAATTCACCCCTCCACTTT.